These 20 T cell receptor beta chains originate from one sample sequenced in a study of blood T cell repertoires in COVID-19. TCRdb keeps only in-frame clones here, not all; method: immunoSEQ multiplex PCR. The sample lists tens of thousands of clones; roughly 70% were seen once. The sequenced sample consisted of peripheral blood. These receptors were collected from a man aged 65 to 85 with COVID-19, enrolled during active disease.

This chain connects TRBV28 to TRBJ1-5, with TRBD1 identical over 7 bases. Germline V gives CDR1 MDHEN, CDR2 SYDVKM. The CDR3 loop spans 12 amino acids. CDR3 residues: CITGVGNQPQHF. The CDR3, as DNA: TGTATAACAGGGGTGGGCAATCAGCCCCAGCATTTT.

This chain joins TRBV20-1 and TRBJ2-7, with D possibly TRBD2 on 6 matching bases. The CDR3 is 11 residues long. Germline V lookup: CDR1 DFQATT, CDR2 SNEGSKA (reference sequence). Trimming shortened V by 3 bases and J by 6 bases, and 9 bases separated the two germline ends. In nucleotides, the CDR3 is TGCAGTGCTAGTCGGGGGAGCGAGCAGTACTTC. Its protein product is CSASRGSEQYF.

This chain uses TRBV9 with TRBJ2-7; 7 bases agree with TRBD1. This CDR3 has 14 residues. Germline V gene lookup returns CDR1 SGDLS and CDR2 YYNGEE. After removal of 0 bases from V and 2 bases from J, the junction contained 2 bases not matched to a gene. The CDR3 protein is CASSVGGQPYEQYF. In nucleotides, the CDR3 is TGTGCCAGCAGCGTAGGGGGACAGCCCTACGAGCAGTACTTC.

The V call is TRBV24-1, the J call TRBJ2-1; TRBD2 agrees at 7 bases. This CDR3 spans 13 amino acids. CDR1 is KGHDR, CDR2 SFDVKD, per germline. V dropped 12 bases and J dropped 0; count of bases not matched to a gene: 4. The DNA for the CDR3 is TGTGCCGCCGCTAGCGGCTCCTACAATGAGCAGTTCTTC. Translated, it gives CAAASGSYNEQFF.

This chain connects TRBV6-2 or TRBV6-3 to TRBJ1-1; D may be TRBD1 (6 bases). CDR3 length: 15 residues. CDR1 MNHEY and CDR2 SVGEGT come from the germline V gene. The V end lost 2 bases, the J end lost 3 bases, and 13 bases lay between the germline ends. Here the CDR3 reads CASSYPQGKDTEAFF. CDR3 nucleotide sequence: TGTGCCAGCAGTTACCCACAGGGAAAGGACACTGAAGCTTTCTTT.

The rearrangement joins TRBV2 to TRBJ1-5; 10 bases map to TRBD1. From germline, CDR1 is SNHLY and CDR2 FYNNEI. V gave up 6 bases and J gave up 7 bases; unmatched junction bases: 3. The CDR3 totals 13 residues. CDR3 bases: TGTGCCAGCAGCGGGACAGGGGAACAGCCCCAGCATTTT. Amino acid sequence: CASSGTGEQPQHF.

This clone was seen a handful of times. This rearrangement joins TRBV9 to TRBJ2-1, with TRBD2 identical over 15 bases. The CDR3 extends over 16 amino acids. Germline loops: CDR1 SGDLS, CDR2 YYNGEE. The junction had 1 base not matched to a gene; V was cut back by 0 bases and J by 6 bases. The chain's CDR3 is CASSVGTSGRANEQFF. The DNA for the CDR3 is TGTGCCAGCAGCGTAGGGACTAGCGGGAGGGCCAATGAGCAGTTCTTC.

The V and J genes are TRBV28 and TRBJ2-5; the D is unclear. Deletions cut 4 bases from V and 4 bases from J, with 22 bases between. This CDR3 has 17 amino acids. The germline gives CDR1 MDHEN, CDR2 SYDVKM. The CDR3 protein is CASSSPSNPVFGETQYF. CDR3 nucleotides: TGTGCCAGCAGTTCCCCCTCCAACCCGGTTTTCGGAGAGACCCAGTACTTC. The whole variable domain, remainder taken from reference TRBV28 and TRBJ2-5, is DVKVTQSSRYLVKRTGEKVFLECVQDMDHENMFWYRQDPGLGLRLIYFSYDVKMKEKGDIPEGYSVSREKKERFSLILESASTNQTSMYLCASSSPSNPVFGETQYFGPGTRLLVL.

This rearrangement joins TRBV28 to TRBJ1-1; D may be TRBD1 (5 bases). V shed 5 bases and J shed 11 bases, with 27 bases lying between them. This CDR3 is 16 amino acids long. Per the germline V gene, CDR1 is MDHEN and CDR2 is SYDVKM. CDR3 in amino acids: CASSGNAGYLNVWAFF. CDR3 coding DNA: TGTGCCAGCAGTGGTAACGCAGGGTACCTCAACGTGTGGGCTTTCTTT.

This clone was detected only a few times. The chain is built from TRBV29-1 and TRBJ1-6; possibly TRBD1 for D (5 bases). The germline V gene encodes CDR1 SQVTM and CDR2 ANQGSEA. The CDR3 is made up of 12 amino acids. The germline V and J ends were trimmed by 4 bases and 10 bases, with 11 bases remaining between them. CDR3 DNA: TGCAGCGTTGGACTGCCAGGGTCACCCCTCCACTTT. It encodes CSVGLPGSPLHF.

V usage is TRBV4-3 and J usage is TRBJ2-1, with D hard to call. The CDR3 is 13 residues long. Trimming took off 1 base at V and 8 bases at J, with 9 bases between the two ends. Germline V lookup: CDR1 LGHNA, CDR2 YSLEER. The CDR3 region has the DNA TGCGCCAGCAGCCAAGCCCTTGACTATGAGCAGTTCTTC. Its translation: CASSQALDYEQFF.

The chain employs TRBV28 and TRBJ2-7; tentative D call: TRBD1 (6 bases). Germline assignment: CDR1 MDHEN and CDR2 SYDVKM. The CDR3 has 17 residues. Trimming took off 6 bases at V and 0 bases at J, with 21 bases between the two ends. This chain's CDR3 is CASRNSAGTSSSYEQYF. CDR3 DNA: TGTGCCAGCAGAAATTCCGCCGGGACATCGAGCTCCTACGAGCAGTACTTC.

V gene TRBV18 combines with J gene TRBJ1-1; TRBD1 aligns across 7 bases. CDR1 is KGHSH, CDR2 LQKENI, per germline. J was trimmed by 8 bases and V by 4 bases; bases with no gene match: 4. This CDR3 has 12 residues. In nucleotides, the CDR3 is TGTGCCAGCTCACTGCGACAGGGCGAAGCTTTCTTT. The encoded protein is CASSLRQGEAFF.

The gene calls are TRBV2 and TRBJ1-5; 9 positions agree with TRBD1. The V gene end was trimmed by 3 bases and the J gene end by 2 bases; junction bases not matched to a gene: 2. Germline lookup yields CDR1 SNHLY and CDR2 FYNNEI. This CDR3 has 15 residues. For the CDR3, the DNA is TGTGCCAGCAGTGACCGGACAGGGGGCAATCAGCCCCAGCATTTT. This translates into CASSDRTGGNQPQHF.

The chain joins TRBV5-6 to TRBJ2-3; 9 bases are a match to TRBD1. Germline loops: CDR1 SGHDT, CDR2 YYEEEE. With 4 bases clipped from V and 9 bases from J, the junction kept 6 bases outside the gene matches. This CDR3 has 13 amino acids. The CDR3 loop reads CASSGRDRATQYF. For the CDR3, the DNA is TGTGCCAGCAGCGGGAGGGACAGGGCCACGCAGTATTTT. Full variable domain (missing parts from reference TRBV5-6 and TRBJ2-3): DAGVTQSPTHLIKTRGQQVTLRCSPKSGHDTVSWYQQALGQGPQFIFQYYEEEERQRGNFPDRFSGHQFPNYSSELNVNALLLGDSALYLCASSGRDRATQYFGPGTRLTVL.

The rearrangement joins TRBV28 to TRBJ2-1; D unclear. V lost 2 bases to trimming and J lost 5 bases, with 7 bases between them. The CDR3 totals 13 residues. The germline V gene has CDR1 MDHEN and CDR2 SYDVKM. CDR3 sequence: CASSLARDNEQFF. The CDR3 bases are TGTGCCAGCAGTTTAGCTAGAGACAATGAGCAGTTCTTC.

The CDR3 sequence: CASSQGSTSGLNEQYF. The CDR3 DNA follows: TGCGCCAGCAGCCAAGGTAGTACTAGCGGGCTGAACGAGCAGTACTTC. This chain connects TRBV4-3 to TRBJ2-7; 9 nucleotides match TRBD2. The length of the CDR3 is 16 residues. Germline CDR1 is LGHNA and CDR2 is YSLEER. V shed 1 base, J shed 5 bases, and the junction held 9 bases outside the gene matches.

V gene TRBV6-1 combines with J gene TRBJ2-3; 9 nucleotides agree with TRBD2. V was pared by 2 bases and J by 3 bases, with 3 bases of the junction left unmatched. This CDR3 is 15 amino acids long. CDR1 is MNHNS, CDR2 SASEGT, per germline. The CDR3 is CASSEPGLATDTQYF. CDR3 coding DNA: TGTGCCAGCAGTGAACCGGGACTAGCAACAGATACGCAGTATTTT.

The chain recombines TRBV18 with TRBJ2-1, with a tentative D call TRBD2 (6 bases). This CDR3 has 12 amino acids. The ends were cut back, 6 bases at V and 6 bases at J, with 9 bases in the middle. Germline lookup yields CDR1 KGHSH and CDR2 LQKENI. The CDR3 sequence is CASSMGGNEQFF. The DNA of the CDR3 is TGTGCCAGCTCCATGGGGGGCAATGAGCAGTTCTTC.

The V call is TRBV5-1, the J call TRBJ1-2; 7 bases fit TRBD1. With V trimmed by 4 bases and J by 2 bases, 2 bases remained unmatched. Germline V lookup: CDR1 SGHRS, CDR2 YFSETQ. The CDR3 has 13 amino acids. Here the CDR3 reads CASSQTGNYGYTF. DNA for the CDR3: TGCGCCAGCAGCCAGACAGGGAACTATGGCTACACCTTC.